A single sample gave rise to the 27 T cell receptor beta chains below, sequenced in a study of beta chain features in type 1 diabetes. Reverse transcription of all isolated RNA meant that expressed TCRB transcripts were sequenced. Assay used: immunoSEQ multiplex PCR; TCRdb lists only in-frame clones, some missing. The data contain 10,000 to 15,000 clones, roughly half of them singletons. Sequencing was performed on stem cell memory CD4+ T cells from blood. The source of these receptors is a man younger than 35 in good health.

This clone was seen a handful of times. This sequence joins TRBV5-1 and TRBJ2-1; 7 nucleotides agree with TRBD2. Germline CDR1 reads SGHRS; CDR2 reads YFSETQ. V lost 0 bases to trimming and J lost 4 bases; unmatched junction nucleotides: 7. The CDR3 runs to 16 residues. CDR3 DNA sequence: TGCGCCAGCAGCTTGGCCGGACTAGTGGGATACAATGAGCAGTTCTTC. Protein: CASSLAGLVGYNEQFF. Filled out from reference TRBV5-1 and TRBJ2-1, the complete variable domain reads KAGVTQTPRYLIKTRGQQVTLSCSPISGHRSVSWYQQTPGQGLQFLFEYFSETQRNKGNFPGRFSGRQFSNSRSEMNVSTLELGDSALYLCASSLAGLVGYNEQFFGPGTRLTVL.

The rearrangement uses TRBV6-1 and TRBJ2-5; 7 nucleotides line up with TRBD2. CDR3 length: 13 amino acids. The germline gives CDR1 MNHNS, CDR2 SASEGT. The J segment lost 3 bases and the V segment lost 7 bases, leaving 5 bases of the junction unmatched. CDR3 residues: CASNWSGEETQYF. CDR3 nucleotides: TGTGCCAGCAACTGGAGCGGGGAAGAGACCCAGTACTTC.

The chain links TRBV5-6 to TRBJ2-3; 10 bases fit TRBD2. The V gene end was trimmed by 3 bases and the J gene end by 2 bases; junction bases not matched to a gene: 6. Germline loops: CDR1 SGHDT, CDR2 YYEEEE. The CDR3 consists of 16 residues. CDR3 sequence reads: CASSSERGGLTDTQYF. The CDR3 DNA reads TGTGCCAGCAGCTCCGAGCGGGGGGGCCTCACAGATACGCAGTATTTT. Supplemented by reference TRBV5-6 and TRBJ2-3, the full variable domain reads DAGVTQSPTHLIKTRGQQVTLRCSPKSGHDTVSWYQQALGQGPQFIFQYYEEEERQRGNFPDRFSGHQFPNYSSELNVNALLLGDSALYLCASSSERGGLTDTQYFGPGTRLTVL.

This clone was seen once. This chain links TRBV2 with TRBJ2-2, with 7 nucleotides matching TRBD1. The CDR3 covers 13 residues. In germline, CDR1 is SNHLY, CDR2 FYNNEI. Germline trimming cut 6 bases from V and 5 bases from J; bases unmatched to any gene: 3. The CDR3 loop reads CASRTGWTGELFF. In nucleotides, the CDR3 is TGTGCCAGCAGGACAGGGTGGACCGGGGAGCTGTTTTTT.

This clone is deemed medium-sized. The CDR3 loop reads CASSPMILAGSTDTQYF. The CDR3 nucleotides are TGTGCCAGCTCACCAATGATCCTGGCGGGGAGCACAGATACGCAGTATTTT. The V and J genes are TRBV18 and TRBJ2-3; D possibly corresponds to TRBD2 (6 bases). Deletions cut 2 bases from V and 0 bases from J, with 15 bases between. CDR1 is KGHSH, CDR2 LQKENI, per germline. The length of the CDR3 is 17 residues.

This clone was seen only once. This chain joins TRBV28 and TRBJ2-7; the match to TRBD1 covers 10 bases. The germline gives CDR1 MDHEN, CDR2 SYDVKM. The CDR3 totals 14 residues. V dropped 5 bases and J dropped 5; count of bases not matched to a gene: 6. Written as DNA, the CDR3 is TGTGCCAGCAGTCCTCGGACAGGGGGGAACGAGCAGTACTTC. Its protein is CASSPRTGGNEQYF.

This clone was seen more than once but under ten times. This sequence joins TRBV29-1 and TRBJ2-1, with 12 bases fitting TRBD2. This CDR3 is 14 amino acids long. Germline V CDR1 and CDR2: SQVTM, ANQGSEA. V shed 4 bases and J 6 bases; nucleotides not matched to a gene: 4. CDR3 loop: CSVGSSGGGNEQFF. Written as DNA, the CDR3 is TGCAGCGTTGGATCTAGCGGGGGGGGCAATGAGCAGTTCTTC.

This clone was detected only a few times. This sequence joins TRBV28 and TRBJ1-6; 8 nucleotides line up with TRBD1. V dropped 9 bases and J dropped 7; count of bases not matched to a gene: 5. The CDR3 runs 13 residues. Germline values: CDR1 MDHEN, CDR2 SYDVKM. Here the CDR3 reads CASWTGSNSPLHF. As DNA, the CDR3 is TGTGCCAGTTGGACAGGGAGCAATTCACCCCTCCACTTT.

The chain links TRBV6-1 to TRBJ1-5, with D possibly being TRBD1 (5 bases). The CDR3 loop spans 15 amino acids. V lost 5 bases, J lost 5 bases, and 16 bases lay in between. The germline V gene has CDR1 MNHNS and CDR2 SASEGT. The CDR3 DNA sequence: TGTGCCAGCAGTTCCAGGGAAACAGGCGATCAGCCCCAGCATTTT. It yields the protein CASSSRETGDQPQHF.

This chain links TRBV21-1 with TRBJ1-2; TRBD1 was called by the table and not checked on the DNA. TRBV21-1 is given as a pseudogene. The CDR3 consists of 16 residues. CDR3 in amino acids: CASTNPDRDPNYGYTF. The CDR3, as DNA: TGTGCCAGCACAAACCCCGACAGGGACCCAAACTATGGCTACACCTTC.

The rearrangement uses TRBV15 and TRBJ2-5; 8 nucleotides align to TRBD2. V shed 7 bases and J 0 bases; nucleotides not matched to a gene: 7. CDR3 length: 15 amino acids. The germline V gene encodes CDR1 LNHNV and CDR2 YYDKDF (reference sequence). CDR3 in amino acids: CATTGWRGDQETQYF. The CDR3 DNA reads as TGTGCCACCACGGGTTGGCGGGGGGACCAAGAGACCCAGTACTTC.

This clone was observed a few times. CDR3: CASSSGTASSYNSPLHF. The DNA for the CDR3 is TGTGCCAGCAGCTCCGGGACTGCCAGCTCCTATAATTCACCCCTCCACTTT. The chain couples TRBV7-2 to TRBJ1-6, with a weak D call TRBD1 (5 bases). In germline, CDR1 is SGHTA, CDR2 FQGNSA. V was shortened by 4 bases and J by 0 bases, with 13 bases between the two germline ends. This CDR3 has 17 amino acids. The whole variable domain, remainder taken from reference TRBV7-2 and TRBJ1-6, is GAGVSQSPSNKVTEKGKDVELRCDPISGHTALYWYRQSLGQGLEFLIYFQGNSAPDKSGLPSDRFSAERTGGSVSTLTIQRTQQEDSAVYLCASSSGTASSYNSPLHFGNGTRLTVT.

This chain links TRBV5-1 with TRBJ2-2, with D maybe TRBD1 (5 bases). Trimming shortened V by 2 bases and J by 3 bases, and 14 bases separated the two germline ends. This CDR3 comprises 16 residues. Germline V lookup: CDR1 SGHRS, CDR2 YFSETQ. The CDR3 region is CASSLFRVEDTGELFF. DNA for the CDR3: TGCGCCAGCAGCTTATTCAGGGTCGAAGACACCGGGGAGCTGTTTTTT.

The CDR3: CASSLVSNSNQPQHF. The CDR3 DNA follows: TGTGCCAGCAGTTTAGTCAGTAATAGCAATCAGCCCCAGCATTTT. V and J are TRBV27 and TRBJ1-5; D remains ambiguous. The germline V gene has CDR1 MNHEY and CDR2 SMNVEV (reference sequence). This CDR3 is built from 15 residues. The V end was cut by 2 bases, the J end by 0 bases, with 8 bases between.

This clone was counted a few times. The rearrangement links TRBV7-2 to TRBJ1-2; 8 nucleotides align to TRBD1. The length of the CDR3 is 13 residues. V lost 5 bases and J lost 7; bases outside the gene matches: 6. Germline CDR1 SGHTA, CDR2 FQGNSA. Here the CDR3 DNA reads TGTGCCAGCAGCGCGGGACAGGAAGGTGGCTACACCTTC. Translated, it gives CASSAGQEGGYTF.

The chain couples TRBV11-2 to TRBJ2-5; TRBD1 matches 8 bases. The CDR3 consists of 14 residues. Germline values: CDR1 SGHAT, CDR2 FQNNGV. Trimming cost V 5 bases and J 4 bases; bases outside gene matches: 6. CDR3 residues: CASSPGQGRETQYF. For the CDR3, the DNA is TGTGCCAGCAGCCCCGGACAGGGAAGAGAGACCCAGTACTTC.

This clone occurred a few times. This chain's CDR3 is CASSPGGAPGGYTF. The CDR3 bases are TGTGCCAGCAGTCCGGGGGGGGCCCCGGGTGGCTACACCTTC. The chain couples TRBV28 to TRBJ1-2, with a tentative D call TRBD1 (6 bases). The germline V and J ends were trimmed by 5 bases and 7 bases, with 17 bases remaining between them. Per germline, CDR1 MDHEN and CDR2 SYDVKM. The CDR3 loop spans 14 amino acids.

This CDR3 reads CASSQGQTSTDTQYF. Here the CDR3 DNA reads TGCGCCAGCAGCCAAGGGCAGACTAGCACAGATACGCAGTATTTT. The chain employs TRBV4-1 and TRBJ2-3; D unclear. The CDR3 sequence is 15 residues long. V was trimmed by 1 base and J by 0 bases, leaving 8 bases between them. Germline V lookup: CDR1 MGHRA, CDR2 YSYEKL.

This clone was counted a few times. The chain carries TRBV7-8 and TRBJ2-2, with 8 bases aligning to TRBD1. The V segment lost 6 bases and the J segment 1 base; nucleotides outside the gene matches: 1. The CDR3 spans 14 residues. From germline, CDR1 is SGHVS and CDR2 FQNEAQ. CDR3 protein: CASRGTGNTGELFF. In DNA, the CDR3 is TGTGCCAGCAGAGGGACAGGGAACACCGGGGAGCTGTTTTTT.

The J gene is TRBJ2-6, the V gene TRBV30; D remains unclear. The CDR3 consists of 16 residues. The V gene's germline CDR1 is GTSNPN and CDR2 SVGIG (reference sequence). V shed 2 bases and J shed 2 bases, with 13 bases lying between them. The CDR3: CAWSSTRHTGANVLTF. The CDR3 bases are TGTGCCTGGAGTTCCACCCGACATACTGGGGCCAACGTCCTGACTTTC.

The chain recombines TRBV19 with TRBJ2-3; D unresolved. The V gene's germline CDR1 is LNHDA and CDR2 SQIVND (reference sequence). V was pared by 5 bases and J by 5 bases, with 17 bases between. The CDR3 runs 15 residues. CDR3: CASSPALYRVDTQYF. Here the CDR3 DNA reads TGTGCCAGTAGTCCCGCATTATATCGAGTAGATACGCAGTATTTT.

This sequence joins TRBV9 and TRBJ2-3, with 11 positions matching TRBD2. This CDR3 comprises 17 residues. Looked up from germline, CDR1 is SGDLS and CDR2 is YYNGEE. V shed 0 bases and J 4 bases; nucleotides not matched to a gene: 7. CDR3 nucleotide sequence: TGTGCCAGCAGCGTAGGGCCTAGCGGGGGGAGGGCAGATACGCAGTATTTT. Translating it yields CASSVGPSGGRADTQYF.

This sequence joins TRBV10-1 and TRBJ1-1, with D tentatively TRBD1 (5 bases). The V end was cut by 3 bases, the J end by 10 bases, with 21 bases between. Germline V gene lookup returns CDR1 WNHNN and CDR2 SYGVQD (reference sequence). This CDR3 is built from 15 residues. The CDR3 loop reads CASSEELGVNGRAFF. CDR3 sequence (DNA): TGCGCCAGCAGTGAAGAATTAGGGGTTAATGGTCGAGCTTTCTTT.

This clone has a single count. This chain uses TRBV2 with TRBJ2-5; D is perhaps TRBD1 (6 bases). This CDR3 contains 14 residues. The germline gives CDR1 SNHLY, CDR2 FYNNEI. Trimming left V 4 bases short and J 2 bases short, with 11 bases between. The DNA for the CDR3 is TGTGCCAGCAGTGCAAAAAGGGGGCAAGAGACCCAGTACTTC. This gives the protein CASSAKRGQETQYF.

The chain joins TRBV5-1 to TRBJ2-1, with 11 bases that match TRBD2. This CDR3 spans 15 amino acids. Germline loops: CDR1 SGHRS, CDR2 YFSETQ. The V segment lost 0 bases and the J segment 6 bases; nucleotides outside the gene matches: 2. This CDR3 reads CASSLVTSGGNEQFF. In DNA, the CDR3 is TGCGCCAGCAGCTTGGTCACTAGCGGGGGCAATGAGCAGTTCTTC.

The CDR3 DNA sequence: TGTGCCAGCAGCGTAGACCAGGGGGAAAACATCTATGGCTACACCTTC. It is translated as CASSVDQGENIYGYTF. V usage is TRBV9 and J usage is TRBJ1-2; 7 positions match TRBD1. CDR1 and CDR2 (germline): SGDLS, YYNGEE. CDR3 length: 16 amino acids. Losses at the gene ends were 0 bases for V and 4 bases for J; bases not matched to a gene: 9.

The genes are TRBV6-1 and TRBJ1-2; possible D gene TRBD1, 6 bases. Germline CDR1 is MNHNS and CDR2 is SASEGT. The CDR3 is 12 amino acids. Between the trimmed V and J ends, which lost 11 bases and 1 base, there was a span of 11 bases. The CDR3 bases are TGTGCCCTCCGGACAGATAACTATGGCTACACCTTC. It specifies CALRTDNYGYTF.